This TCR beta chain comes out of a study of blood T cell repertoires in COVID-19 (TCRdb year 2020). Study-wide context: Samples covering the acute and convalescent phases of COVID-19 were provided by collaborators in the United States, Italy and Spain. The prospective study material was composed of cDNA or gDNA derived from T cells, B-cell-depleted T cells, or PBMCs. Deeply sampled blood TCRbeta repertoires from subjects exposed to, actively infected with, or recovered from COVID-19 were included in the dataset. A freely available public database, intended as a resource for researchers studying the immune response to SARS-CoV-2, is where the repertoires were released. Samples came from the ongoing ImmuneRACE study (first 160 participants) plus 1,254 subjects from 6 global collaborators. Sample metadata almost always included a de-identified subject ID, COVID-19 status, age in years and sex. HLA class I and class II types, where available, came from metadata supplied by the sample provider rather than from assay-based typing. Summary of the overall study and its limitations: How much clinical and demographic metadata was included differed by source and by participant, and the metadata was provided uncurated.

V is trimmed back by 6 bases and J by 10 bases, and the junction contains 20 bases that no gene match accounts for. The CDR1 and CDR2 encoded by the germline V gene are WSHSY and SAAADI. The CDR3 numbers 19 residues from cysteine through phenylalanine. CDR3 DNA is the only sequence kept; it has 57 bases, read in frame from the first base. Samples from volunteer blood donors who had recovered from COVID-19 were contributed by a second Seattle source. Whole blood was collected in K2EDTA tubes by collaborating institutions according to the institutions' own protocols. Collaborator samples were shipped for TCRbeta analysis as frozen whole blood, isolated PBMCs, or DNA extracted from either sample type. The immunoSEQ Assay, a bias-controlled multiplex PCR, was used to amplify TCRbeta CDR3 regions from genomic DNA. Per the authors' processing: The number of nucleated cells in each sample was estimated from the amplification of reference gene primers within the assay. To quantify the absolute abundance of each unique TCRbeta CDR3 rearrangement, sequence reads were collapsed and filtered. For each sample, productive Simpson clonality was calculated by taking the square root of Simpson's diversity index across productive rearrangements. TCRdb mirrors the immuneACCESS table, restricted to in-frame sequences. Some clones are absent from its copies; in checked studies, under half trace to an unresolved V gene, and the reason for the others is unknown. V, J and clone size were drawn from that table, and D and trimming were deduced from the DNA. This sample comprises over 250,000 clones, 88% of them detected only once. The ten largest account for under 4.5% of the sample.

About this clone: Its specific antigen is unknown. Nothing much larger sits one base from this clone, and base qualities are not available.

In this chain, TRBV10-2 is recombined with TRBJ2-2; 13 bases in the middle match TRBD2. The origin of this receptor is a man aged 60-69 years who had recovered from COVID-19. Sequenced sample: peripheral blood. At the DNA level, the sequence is TGCGCCAGCAGCCTGACTAGCGGGGGGCTCGGCAACCGGAAGCCGGAGCTGTTTTTT. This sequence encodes CASSLTSGGLGNRKPELFF.